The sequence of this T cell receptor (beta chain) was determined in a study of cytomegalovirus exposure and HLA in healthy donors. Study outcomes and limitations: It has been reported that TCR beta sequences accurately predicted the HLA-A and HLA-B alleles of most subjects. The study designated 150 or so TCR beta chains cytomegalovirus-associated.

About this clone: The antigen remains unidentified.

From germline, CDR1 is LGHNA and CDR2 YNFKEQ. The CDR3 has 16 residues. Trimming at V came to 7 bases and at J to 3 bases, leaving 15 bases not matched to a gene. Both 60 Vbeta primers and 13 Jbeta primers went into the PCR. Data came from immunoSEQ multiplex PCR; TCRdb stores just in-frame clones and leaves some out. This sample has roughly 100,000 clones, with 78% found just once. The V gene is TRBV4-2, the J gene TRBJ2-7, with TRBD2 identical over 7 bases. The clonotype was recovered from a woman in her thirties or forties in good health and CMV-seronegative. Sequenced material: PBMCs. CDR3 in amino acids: CASTPKPLASIYEQYF. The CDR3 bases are TGTGCCAGCACCCCCAAGCCACTAGCGTCTATCTACGAGCAGTACTTC.